What follows is one T cell receptor beta chain and its context. The target antigen is unknown. The sample belongs to a study of T cells expressing NK-cell markers. The study, taken as a whole, reports: A range of 1.0-7.0% of CD8+ T cells consisted of dominant NKG2C+ clonotypes in more than five donors.

With UMIs, 5'RACE template switching was used to make TCR beta cDNA. TCRdb re-called the 5' RACE reads, yielding one record per CDR3 amino acid sequence without DNA. The sample has 250,000 to 300,000 distinct CDR3 sequences; the top ten hold roughly 4.2%. Germline V gene lookup returns CDR1 MNHEY and CDR2 SMNVEV (reference sequence). This CDR3 contains 15 residues. Input material: blood T cells: a sorted CD56 or NKG2C T cell subset, CD4+ or CD8+ T cells, or bulk PBMC T cells (not recorded which). The rearrangement uses TRBV27 and TRBJ1-6; TCRdb's D call, TRBD1, is unchecked because there is no DNA. This TCR was sampled from a woman between 18 and 69 years old in good health. CDR3 residues: CASREGQAYNSPLHF.